This paragraph covers one TCR beta chain sequence. No antigen is known for it. Clones were read by immunoSEQ multiplex PCR, and TCRdb kept only the in-frame ones, dropping some. The data contain about 96,000 clones, 90% of them seen just once; the ten biggest clones take up around 1.6%. This record belongs to a study of OX40 agonist ivuxolimab in advanced cancers. The wider study: Hepatocellular carcinoma, melanoma, renal cell or head and neck cancer affected the dose-escalation patients.

The germline V gene has CDR1 SGHDT and CDR2 YYEEEE. The CDR3 has 18 residues. V was clipped by 2 bases and J by 0 bases, with 20 bases between them. Notes on the study in general: At 0.1 to 3.0 mg/kg and by week 6, clonal expansion occurred in CD4+ and CD8+ blood T cells. Mean expanded clone counts were higher in CD8+ than CD4+ T cells.

Blood draws occurred at baseline, cycle 4 day 1, and cycle 7 day 1. This specimen consisted of CD4+ or CD8+ T cells sorted from blood, obtained in a trial of the OX40 agonist ivuxolimab. The TCR sequence derives from an adult with an advanced solid tumor such as melanoma, head and neck, liver or kidney cancer. The chain links TRBV5-6 to TRBJ2-5; perhaps D is TRBD1 or TRBD2 (6 bases each). CDR3 DNA: TGTGCCAGCAGCTTTTGGGGGGCGGTGTTGGGGTACCAAGAGACCCAGTACTTC. Residues: CASSFWGAVLGYQETQYF. The variable domain in full, with the rest retrieved from reference TRBV5-6 and TRBJ2-5, is DAGVTQSPTHLIKTRGQQVTLRCSPKSGHDTVSWYQQALGQGPQFIFQYYEEEERQRGNFPDRFSGHQFPNYSSELNVNALLLGDSALYLCASSFWGAVLGYQETQYFGPGTRLLVL.